A single sample gave rise to the 19 T cell receptor beta chains below, sequenced in a study of radiotherapy plus CTLA-4 blockade in lung cancer. Data came from immunoSEQ multiplex PCR; TCRdb stores just in-frame clones and leaves some out. This table has 35,000 to 55,000 clones, about 70% appearing once. Sequencing was performed on peripheral blood, taken from a patient treated with radiotherapy plus ipilimumab. The receptor source for this set is a human donor with non-small cell lung cancer who had a partial response to radiotherapy plus ipilimumab.

This clone was observed many times. The chain couples TRBV27 to TRBJ1-2; D possibly corresponds to TRBD1 (6 bases). The germline V and J ends were trimmed by 4 bases and 4 bases, with 10 bases remaining between them. This CDR3 is 13 amino acids long. The germline V gene has CDR1 MNHEY and CDR2 SMNVEV (reference sequence). The CDR3 sequence: CASSYQGSYGYTF. DNA of the CDR3: TGTGCCAGCAGTTATCAGGGGTCCTATGGCTACACCTTC.

The CDR3 protein is CASSLDGGYDEQYF. The CDR3 DNA reads TGCGCCAGCAGCTTGGACGGGGGTTACGACGAGCAGTACTTC. This chain connects TRBV5-1 to TRBJ2-7, with D perhaps matching TRBD2 (6 bases). Germline V gene lookup returns CDR1 SGHRS and CDR2 YFSETQ. Between the trimmed V and J ends, which lost 0 bases and 5 bases, there was a span of 12 bases. The CDR3 runs 14 residues.

The V call is TRBV5-4, the J call TRBJ2-1, with D possibly matching TRBD2 (5 bases). Germline loops: CDR1 SGHNT, CDR2 YYREEE (reference sequence). The V gene lost 5 bases and the J gene lost 6 bases, with 18 bases spanning the gap. The CDR3 contains 15 residues. The chain's CDR3 is CASSSNILGRNEQFF. CDR3 in DNA: TGTGCCAGCAGTTCCAATATACTAGGGCGCAATGAGCAGTTCTTC. Full variable domain (missing parts from reference TRBV5-4 and TRBJ2-1): ETGVTQSPTHLIKTRGQQVTLRCSSQSGHNTVSWYQQALGQGPQFIFQYYREEENGRGNFPPRFSGLQFPNYSSELNVNALELDDSALYLCASSSNILGRNEQFFGPGTRLTVL.

V is TRBV4-2 and J is TRBJ1-3; maybe TRBD1 (6 bases). V was clipped by 0 bases and J by 4 bases, with 16 bases between them. This CDR3 has 17 amino acids. Germline assignment: CDR1 LGHNA and CDR2 YNFKEQ. The CDR3 nucleotides read TGTGCCAGCAGCCAAGATGGCGGCAGGGGATACGGAAACACCATATATTTT. It specifies CASSQDGGRGYGNTIYF.

The CDR3 is CASSWSGTSNEQFF. The CDR3 coding sequence is TGCGCCAGCAGCTGGTCCGGGACATCTAACGAGCAGTTCTTC. V gene TRBV5-1 combines with J gene TRBJ2-1, with D possibly TRBD1 on 6 matching bases. The germline V gene encodes CDR1 SGHRS and CDR2 YFSETQ. The ends were cut back, 3 bases at V and 10 bases at J, with 17 bases in the middle. This CDR3 has 14 residues. The full variable domain, rest sourced from reference TRBV5-1 and TRBJ2-1, is KAGVTQTPRYLIKTRGQQVTLSCSPISGHRSVSWYQQTPGQGLQFLFEYFSETQRNKGNFPGRFSGRQFSNSRSEMNVSTLELGDSALYLCASSWSGTSNEQFFGPGTRLTVL.

V is TRBV7-9 and J is TRBJ2-7; 8 bases fit TRBD2. V gave up 6 bases and J gave up 3 bases; unmatched junction bases: 10. The CDR3 totals 15 residues. Germline CDR1 is SEHNR and CDR2 is FQNEAQ (reference sequence). In DNA form, the CDR3 reads TGTGCCAGCAGTGAAGGGCCTAGCGGGTACTACGAGCAGTACTTC. This sequence encodes CASSEGPSGYYEQYF.

The rearrangement links TRBV5-4 to TRBJ1-2; D perhaps matches TRBD1 (6 bases). V dropped 6 bases and J dropped 0 bases, with 18 bases sitting between them. CDR3 length: 16 amino acids. Germline V gene lookup returns CDR1 SGHNT and CDR2 YYREEE (reference sequence). The CDR3 DNA is TGTGCCAGCACATCATGGACAGAGACGACTAACTATGGCTACACCTTC. The encoded protein is CASTSWTETTNYGYTF.

V and J are TRBV6-5 and TRBJ2-5; D gene uncertain. CDR1 MNHEY and CDR2 SVGAGI come from the germline V gene. The CDR3 length is 14 residues. Trimming left V 10 bases short and J 0 bases short, with 15 bases between. CDR3 in DNA: TGTGCCACCCCCGCCCCAGACTACCAAGAGACCCAGTACTTC. Translation: CATPAPDYQETQYF.

This clone was detected only a few times. The chain recombines TRBV19 with TRBJ2-2; a possible D gene is TRBD1 (5 bases). From germline, CDR1 is LNHDA and CDR2 SQIVND (reference sequence). The germline V and J ends were trimmed by 11 bases and 7 bases, with 14 bases remaining between them. CDR3 size: 12 residues. The CDR3 spells CASSTGYGELFF. As DNA, the CDR3 is TGTGCCTCAAGTACAGGATACGGGGAGCTGTTTTTT.

This clone came up once. The chain is built from TRBV2 and TRBJ1-4, with a tentative D call TRBD1 (5 bases). This CDR3 contains 14 residues. The V end lost 3 bases, the J end lost 11 bases, and 16 bases lay between the germline ends. CDR1 SNHLY and CDR2 FYNNEI come from the germline V gene. The CDR3 coding sequence is TGTGCCAGCAGTGAGACAGACCTCGCGGGGAAACTGTTTTTT. Translated, it gives CASSETDLAGKLFF.

The rearrangement joins TRBV4-1 to TRBJ1-5, with D perhaps TRBD1 (5 bases). Trimming stripped 1 base from V and 7 bases from J, with 14 bases between. Looked up from germline, CDR1 is MGHRA and CDR2 is YSYEKL. The CDR3 consists of 15 residues. The DNA for the CDR3 is TGCGCCAGCAGCCAAGGGGGCCTTGGGAAACAGCCCCAGCATTTT. Amino acid sequence: CASSQGGLGKQPQHF.

This chain uses TRBV2 with TRBJ2-5, with D unclear. Germline V gene lookup returns CDR1 SNHLY and CDR2 FYNNEI. Trimming left V 6 bases short and J 5 bases short, with 10 bases between. The CDR3 covers 12 residues. The CDR3 reads CASRQVSETQYF. DNA of the CDR3: TGTGCCAGCAGGCAGGTCTCGGAGACCCAGTACTTC.

This clone was seen a few times. V gene TRBV5-6 combines with J gene TRBJ2-7; 8 bases align to TRBD1. Trimming at V came to 7 bases and at J to 2 bases, leaving 8 bases not matched to a gene. Germline values: CDR1 SGHDT, CDR2 YYEEEE. The length of the CDR3 is 14 residues. The DNA for the CDR3 is TGTGCCAGCGTGGCGACAGGGGTTACCTACGAGCAGTACTTC. It encodes CASVATGVTYEQYF.

The V call is TRBV7-8, the J call TRBJ2-5; D possibly corresponds to TRBD2 (6 bases). The CDR3 is made up of 14 amino acids. Germline V gene data show CDR1 as SGHVS and CDR2 as FQNEAQ. Trimming took 5 bases from V and 6 from J, leaving 16 bases between them. CDR3 loop: CASSVLAVLKTQYF. CDR3 bases: TGTGCCAGCAGCGTTTTAGCGGTGCTGAAGACCCAGTACTTC.

The chain recombines TRBV7-2 with TRBJ2-7; the D gene is possibly TRBD1 (6 bases). Germline V lookup: CDR1 SGHTA, CDR2 FQGNSA. The CDR3 totals 14 residues. V shed 5 bases and J shed 5 bases, with 16 bases lying between them. CDR3 amino acids: CASSPQGRKNEQYF. CDR3 bases: TGTGCCAGCAGCCCACAGGGAAGGAAGAACGAGCAGTACTTC.

V usage is TRBV7-2 and J usage is TRBJ2-7, with D possibly TRBD2 on 6 matching bases. Trimming took off 5 bases at V and 2 bases at J, with 19 bases between the two ends. This CDR3 region has 16 residues. From germline, CDR1 is SGHTA and CDR2 FQGNSA. The CDR3 reads CASSAFGGFPPYEQYF. The DNA of the CDR3 is TGTGCCAGCAGCGCCTTTGGGGGGTTTCCTCCCTACGAGCAGTACTTC. Drawing the rest from reference TRBV7-2 and TRBJ2-7, the complete variable domain is GAGVSQSPSNKVTEKGKDVELRCDPISGHTALYWYRQSLGQGLEFLIYFQGNSAPDKSGLPSDRFSAERTGGSVSTLTIQRTQQEDSAVYLCASSAFGGFPPYEQYFGPGTRLTVT.

CDR3 DNA: TGTGCCTGGAGAACCTGGGGGCCCCTCACCGGGGAGCTGTTTTTT. Residues: CAWRTWGPLTGELFF. The chain carries TRBV30 and TRBJ2-2; D possibly corresponds to TRBD1 (6 bases). Trimming cost V 3 bases and J 4 bases, with 15 bases left between them. The CDR3 spans 15 residues. Germline values: CDR1 GTSNPN, CDR2 SVGIG (reference sequence).

The chain has TRBV7-2 and TRBJ2-7; 8 positions agree with TRBD1. The ends lost 2 bases at V and 11 bases at J; junction bases unmatched: 5. CDR1 and CDR2 from the germline V gene are SGHTA and FQGNSA. The CDR3 has 12 amino acids. The DNA for the CDR3 is TGTGCCAGCAGCTTACCCTGGACAGGGAAGTACTTC. Amino acid sequence: CASSLPWTGKYF.

This sequence joins TRBV12-5 and TRBJ2-3; possibly TRBD2 for D (6 bases). The CDR3 loop spans 22 amino acids. V lost 3 bases and J lost 2, with 33 bases in between. Germline CDR1 reads LGHNT; CDR2 reads FRNRAP. In DNA, the CDR3 is TGTGCTAGTGGTTTTCGGTGGGGAGAGCGGGCGGAGGAAGGGGTTCTCACAGATACGCAGTATTTT. Translating it yields CASGFRWGERAEEGVLTDTQYF.